The text below deals with one T cell receptor beta chain. This sample is drawn from a study of beta chain features in type 1 diabetes. Germline V gene lookup returns CDR1 SGHNT and CDR2 YYREEE (reference sequence). CDR3 size: 13 residues. V was cut by 0 bases and J by 3 bases, with 7 bases left in between. As every portion of the isolated RNA was reverse transcribed, the sequencing read expressed TCRB transcripts. Data came from immunoSEQ multiplex PCR; TCRdb stores just in-frame clones and leaves some out. The sample contains about 350,000 clones, 15% to 20% of which appear only once. This clonotype originated in a woman aged 18-29 years in good health. V gene TRBV5-4 combines with J gene TRBJ2-7; no definite D call. Sequencing was carried out using naive CD4+ T cells from blood. The CDR3 DNA reads TGTGCCAGCAGCTTGGGGGCTTACTACGAGCAGTACTTC. Translating it yields CASSLGAYYEQYF.